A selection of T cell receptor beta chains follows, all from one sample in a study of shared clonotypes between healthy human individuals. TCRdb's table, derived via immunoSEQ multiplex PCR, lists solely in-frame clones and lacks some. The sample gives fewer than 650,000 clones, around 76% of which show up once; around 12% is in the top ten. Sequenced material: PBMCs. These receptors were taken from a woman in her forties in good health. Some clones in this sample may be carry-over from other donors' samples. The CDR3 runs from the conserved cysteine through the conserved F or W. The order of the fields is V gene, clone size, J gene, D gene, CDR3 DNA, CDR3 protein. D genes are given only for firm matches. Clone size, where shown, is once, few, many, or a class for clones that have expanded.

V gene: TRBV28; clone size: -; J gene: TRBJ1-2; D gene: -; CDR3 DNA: TGTGCCAGCAGACAAGGGGGACACCCCTATGGCTACACCTTC; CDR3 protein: CASRQGGHPYGYTF
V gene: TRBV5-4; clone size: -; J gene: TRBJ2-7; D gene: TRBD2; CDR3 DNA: TGTGCCAGCAGCTCTGACCCTAGCGGGAGGGTTCACGAGCAGTACTTC; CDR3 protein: CASSSDPSGRVHEQYF
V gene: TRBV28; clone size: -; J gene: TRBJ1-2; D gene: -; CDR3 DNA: TGTGCCACCACTTCGCCCTATGGCTACACCTTC; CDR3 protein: CATTSPYGYTF
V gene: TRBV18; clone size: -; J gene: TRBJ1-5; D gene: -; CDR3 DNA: TGTGCCAGCTCACCCCTGGCCCAGGATCAGCCCCAGCATTTT; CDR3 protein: CASSPLAQDQPQHF
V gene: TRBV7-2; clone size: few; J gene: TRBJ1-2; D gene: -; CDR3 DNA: TGTGCCAGCAGCCCAGACAGGCGTAATGGCTACACCTTC; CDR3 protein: CASSPDRRNGYTF
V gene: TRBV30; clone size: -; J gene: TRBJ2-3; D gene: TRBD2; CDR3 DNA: TGTGCCTGGAGTTGGCTAGCGGGAGGAGATACGCAGTATTTT; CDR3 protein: CAWSWLAGGDTQYF
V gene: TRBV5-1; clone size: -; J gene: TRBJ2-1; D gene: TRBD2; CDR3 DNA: TGCGCCAGCAGCAATGGACTAGCCCTCGCTGAGCAGTTCTTC; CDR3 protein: CASSNGLALAEQFF
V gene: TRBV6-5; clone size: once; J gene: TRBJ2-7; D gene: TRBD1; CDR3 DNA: TGTGCCAGCAGACAGGGACAGGGAAAGAACTACGAGCAGTACTTC; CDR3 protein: CASRQGQGKNYEQYF
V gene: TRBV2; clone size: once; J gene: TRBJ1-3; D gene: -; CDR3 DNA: TGTGCCAGCAGTTTTTACAGCAGCTCTGGAAACACCATATATTTT; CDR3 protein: CASSFYSSSGNTIYF
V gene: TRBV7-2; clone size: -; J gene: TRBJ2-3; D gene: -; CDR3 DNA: TGTGCCAGCAGCTCTCTCCCGGGGTCAGGTACGCAGTATTTT; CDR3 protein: CASSSLPGSGTQYF
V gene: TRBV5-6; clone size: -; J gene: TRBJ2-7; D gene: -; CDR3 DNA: TGTGCCAGCAGCTTGGAAGGGCAGGGGTACGAGCAGTACTTC; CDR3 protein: CASSLEGQGYEQYF
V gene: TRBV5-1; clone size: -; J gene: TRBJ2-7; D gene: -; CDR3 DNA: TGCGCCAGCAGCTTGCCCCCTGAGGTGGTTGGGGGTAACTACGAGCAGTACTTC; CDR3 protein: CASSLPPEVVGGNYEQYF
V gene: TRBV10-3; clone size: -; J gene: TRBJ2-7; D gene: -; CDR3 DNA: TGTGCCATCAGTCAGAGGGGGATAGGTGAGCAGTACTTC; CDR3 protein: CAISQRGIGEQYF
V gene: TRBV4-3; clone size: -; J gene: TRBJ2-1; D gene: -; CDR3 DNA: TGCGCCAGCAGCCCGGAGAGCTCAACGTACAATGAGCAGTTCTTC; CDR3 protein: CASSPESSTYNEQFF
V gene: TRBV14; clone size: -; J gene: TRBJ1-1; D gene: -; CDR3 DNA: TGTGCCAGCCAAGAGCCGTCTTGGATTACTGAAGCTTTCTTT; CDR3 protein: CASQEPSWITEAFF
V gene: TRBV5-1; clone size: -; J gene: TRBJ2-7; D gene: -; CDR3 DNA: TGCGCCAGCAGCTTGGGGGGCATTATGGACTACGAGCAGTACTTC; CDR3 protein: CASSLGGIMDYEQYF
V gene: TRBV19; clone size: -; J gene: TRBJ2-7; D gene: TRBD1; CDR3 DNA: TGTGCCAGTAGTGCGGCCCCAGGGACAGGGGGCTTTCGGGAGCAGTACTTC; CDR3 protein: CASSAAPGTGGFREQYF
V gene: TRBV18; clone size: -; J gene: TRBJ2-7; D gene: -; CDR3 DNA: TGTGCCAGCTCACGTGACAGTAGCTCGGCCTACGAGCAGTACTTC; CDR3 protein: CASSRDSSSAYEQYF
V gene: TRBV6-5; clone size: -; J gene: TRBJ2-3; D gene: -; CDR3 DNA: TGTGCCAGCAGTTCCCCATCCGGAGGAGGCGCAGATACGCAGTATTTT; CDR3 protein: CASSSPSGGGADTQYF
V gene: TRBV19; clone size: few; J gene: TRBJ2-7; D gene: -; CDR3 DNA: TGTGCCAGTAGCTGGGGATACTCCTACGAGCAGTACTTC; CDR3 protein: CASSWGYSYEQYF
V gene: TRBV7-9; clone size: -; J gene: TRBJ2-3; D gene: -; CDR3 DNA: TGTGCCAGCAGCTTAGTACTAGGGGCCACAGATACGCAGTATTTT; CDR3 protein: CASSLVLGATDTQYF
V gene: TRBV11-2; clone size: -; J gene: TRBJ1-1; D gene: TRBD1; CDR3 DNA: TGTGCCAGCAGCTGGACAGGGGAAACTGAAGCTTTCTTT; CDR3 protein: CASSWTGETEAFF
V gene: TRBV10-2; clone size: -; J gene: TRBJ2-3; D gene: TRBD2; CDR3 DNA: TGCGCCAGCAGGGAGGGACTAGCGGGCGACACAGATACGCAGTATTTT; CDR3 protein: CASREGLAGDTDTQYF
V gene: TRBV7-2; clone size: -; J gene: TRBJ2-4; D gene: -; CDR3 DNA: TGTGCCAGCAGCTTAGGGCTTTTTGGGGTCAAAAACATTCAGTACTTC; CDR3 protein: CASSLGLFGVKNIQYF
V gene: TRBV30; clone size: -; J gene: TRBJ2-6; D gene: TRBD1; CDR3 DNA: TGTGCCTGGAGAGACGGGACAGGGGTCTCTGGGGCCAACGTCCTGACTTTC; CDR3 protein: CAWRDGTGVSGANVLTF
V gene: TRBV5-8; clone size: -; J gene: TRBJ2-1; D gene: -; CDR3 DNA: TGTGCCAGCAGCTTGATTCGGGGACCCTACAATGAGCAGTTCTTC; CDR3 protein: CASSLIRGPYNEQFF
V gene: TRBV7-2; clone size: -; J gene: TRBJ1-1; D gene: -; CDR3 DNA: TGTGCCAGCAGCTTAGAAACAGGGCGGAACACTGAAGCTTTCTTT; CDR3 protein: CASSLETGRNTEAFF